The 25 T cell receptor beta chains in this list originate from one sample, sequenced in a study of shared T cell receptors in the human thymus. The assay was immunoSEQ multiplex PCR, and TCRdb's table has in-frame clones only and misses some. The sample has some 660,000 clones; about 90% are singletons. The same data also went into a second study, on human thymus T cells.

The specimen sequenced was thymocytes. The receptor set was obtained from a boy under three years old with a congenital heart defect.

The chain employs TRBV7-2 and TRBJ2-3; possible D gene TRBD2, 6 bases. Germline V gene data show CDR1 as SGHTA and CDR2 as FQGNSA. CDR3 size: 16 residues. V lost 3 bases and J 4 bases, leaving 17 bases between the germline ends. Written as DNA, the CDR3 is TGTGCCAGCAGCTTGACTAGATTGGCCCCGCCAGATACGCAGTATTTT. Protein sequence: CASSLTRLAPPDTQYF. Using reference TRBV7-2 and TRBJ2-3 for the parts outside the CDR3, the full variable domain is GAGVSQSPSNKVTEKGKDVELRCDPISGHTALYWYRQSLGQGLEFLIYFQGNSAPDKSGLPSDRFSAERTGGSVSTLTIQRTQQEDSAVYLCASSLTRLAPPDTQYFGPGTRLTVL.

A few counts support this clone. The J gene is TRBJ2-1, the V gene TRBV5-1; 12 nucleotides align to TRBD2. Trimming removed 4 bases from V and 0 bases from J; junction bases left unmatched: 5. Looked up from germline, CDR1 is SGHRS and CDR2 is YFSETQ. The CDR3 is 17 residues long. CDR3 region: CASSLGLAGPSYNEQFF. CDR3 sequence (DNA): TGCGCCAGCAGCCTAGGACTAGCGGGACCCTCCTACAATGAGCAGTTCTTC.

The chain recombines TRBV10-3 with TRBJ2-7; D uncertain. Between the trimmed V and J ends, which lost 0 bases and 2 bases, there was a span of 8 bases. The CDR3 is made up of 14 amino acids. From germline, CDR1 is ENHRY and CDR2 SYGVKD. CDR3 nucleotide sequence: TGTGCCATCAGTGAGTCAGGTAGCCCCTACGAGCAGTACTTC. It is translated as CAISESGSPYEQYF.

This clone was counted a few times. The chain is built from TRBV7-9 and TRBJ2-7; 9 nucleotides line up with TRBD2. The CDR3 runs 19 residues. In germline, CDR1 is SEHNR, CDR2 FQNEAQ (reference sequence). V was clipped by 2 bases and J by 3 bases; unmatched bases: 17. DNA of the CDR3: TGTGCCAGCAGCTTATCTATCGAGTCCTCTGGGCGGGGGGGCTACGAGCAGTACTTC. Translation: CASSLSIESSGRGGYEQYF.

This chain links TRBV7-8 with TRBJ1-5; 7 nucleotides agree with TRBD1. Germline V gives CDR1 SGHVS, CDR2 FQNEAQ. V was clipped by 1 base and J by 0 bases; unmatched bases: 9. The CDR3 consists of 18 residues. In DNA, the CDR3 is TGTGCCAGCAGCTTAGGACAGGGCCGACTTTATAGCAATCAGCCCCAGCATTTT. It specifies CASSLGQGRLYSNQPQHF.

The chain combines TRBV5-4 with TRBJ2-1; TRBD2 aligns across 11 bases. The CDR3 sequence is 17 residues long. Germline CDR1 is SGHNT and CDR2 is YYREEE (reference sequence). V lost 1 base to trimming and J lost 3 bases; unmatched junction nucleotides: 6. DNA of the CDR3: TGTGCCAGCAGCTTGAGGTCTAGCGGGGGGAACTACAATGAGCAGTTCTTC. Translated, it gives CASSLRSSGGNYNEQFF.

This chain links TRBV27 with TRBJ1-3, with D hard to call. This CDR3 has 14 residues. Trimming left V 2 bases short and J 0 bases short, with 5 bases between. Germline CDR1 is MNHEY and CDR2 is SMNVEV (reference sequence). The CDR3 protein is CASSLTGSGNTIYF. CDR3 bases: TGTGCCAGCAGTTTAACGGGCTCTGGAAACACCATATATTTT.

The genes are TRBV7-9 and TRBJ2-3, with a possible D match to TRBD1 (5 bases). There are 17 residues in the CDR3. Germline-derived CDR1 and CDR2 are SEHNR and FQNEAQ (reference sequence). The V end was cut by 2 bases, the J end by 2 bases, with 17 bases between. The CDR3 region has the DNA TGTGCCAGCAGCTTAATCCCGGTACAGGCCATCACAGATACGCAGTATTTT. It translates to CASSLIPVQAITDTQYF.

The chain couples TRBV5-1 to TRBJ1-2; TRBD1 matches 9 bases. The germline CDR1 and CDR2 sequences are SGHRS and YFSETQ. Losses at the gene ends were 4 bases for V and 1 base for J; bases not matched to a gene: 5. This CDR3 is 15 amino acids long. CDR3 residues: CASSEWDRDNYGYTF. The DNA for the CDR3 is TGCGCCAGCAGCGAATGGGACAGGGATAACTATGGCTACACCTTC.

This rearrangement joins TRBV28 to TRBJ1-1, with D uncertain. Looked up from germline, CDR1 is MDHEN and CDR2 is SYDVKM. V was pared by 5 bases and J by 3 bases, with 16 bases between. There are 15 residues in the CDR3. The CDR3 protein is CASSPEGGSDTEAFF. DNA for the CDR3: TGTGCCAGCAGTCCCGAGGGCGGATCCGACACTGAAGCTTTCTTT.

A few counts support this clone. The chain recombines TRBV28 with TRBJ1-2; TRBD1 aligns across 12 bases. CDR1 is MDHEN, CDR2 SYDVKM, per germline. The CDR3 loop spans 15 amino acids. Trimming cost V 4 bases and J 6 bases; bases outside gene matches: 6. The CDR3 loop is CASSSPGQGANGYTF. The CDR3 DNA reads TGTGCCAGCAGTTCACCGGGACAGGGGGCGAATGGCTACACCTTC.

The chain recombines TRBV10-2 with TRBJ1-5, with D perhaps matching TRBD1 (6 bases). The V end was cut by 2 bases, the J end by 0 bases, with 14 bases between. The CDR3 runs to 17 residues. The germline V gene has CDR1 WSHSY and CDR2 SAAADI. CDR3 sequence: CASSEGQLIYSNQPQHF. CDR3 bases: TGCGCCAGCAGTGAGGGACAGTTAATTTATAGCAATCAGCCCCAGCATTTT.

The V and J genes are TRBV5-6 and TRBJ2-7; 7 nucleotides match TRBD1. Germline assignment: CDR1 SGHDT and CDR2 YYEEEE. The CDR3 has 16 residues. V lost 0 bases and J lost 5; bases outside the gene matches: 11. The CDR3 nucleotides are TGTGCCAGCAGCTTGGAACCAACAGGGGAAAGAGACGAGCAGTACTTC. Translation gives CASSLEPTGERDEQYF. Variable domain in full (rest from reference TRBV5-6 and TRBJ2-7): DAGVTQSPTHLIKTRGQQVTLRCSPKSGHDTVSWYQQALGQGPQFIFQYYEEEERQRGNFPDRFSGHQFPNYSSELNVNALLLGDSALYLCASSLEPTGERDEQYFGPGTRLTVT.

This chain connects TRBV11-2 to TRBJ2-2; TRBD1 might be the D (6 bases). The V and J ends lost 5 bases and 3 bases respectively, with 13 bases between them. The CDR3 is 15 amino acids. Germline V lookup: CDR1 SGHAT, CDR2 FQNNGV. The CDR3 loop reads CASSQGQPDTGELFF. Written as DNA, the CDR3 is TGTGCCAGCAGCCAAGGACAGCCGGACACCGGGGAGCTGTTTTTT.

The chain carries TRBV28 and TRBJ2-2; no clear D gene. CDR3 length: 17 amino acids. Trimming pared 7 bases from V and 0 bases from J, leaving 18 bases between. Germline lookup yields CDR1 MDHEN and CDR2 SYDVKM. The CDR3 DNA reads TGTGCCAGCAAGGTGCGAAAAGCGCCTACGAACACCGGGGAGCTGTTTTTT. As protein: CASKVRKAPTNTGELFF.

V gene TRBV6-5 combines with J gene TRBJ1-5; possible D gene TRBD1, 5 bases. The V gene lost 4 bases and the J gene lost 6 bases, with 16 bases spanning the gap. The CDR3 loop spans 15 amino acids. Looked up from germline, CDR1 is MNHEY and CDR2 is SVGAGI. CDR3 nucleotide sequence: TGTGCCAGCAGTTCCTTGGGGGGGTCTAGTCAGCCCCAGCATTTT. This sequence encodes CASSSLGGSSQPQHF.

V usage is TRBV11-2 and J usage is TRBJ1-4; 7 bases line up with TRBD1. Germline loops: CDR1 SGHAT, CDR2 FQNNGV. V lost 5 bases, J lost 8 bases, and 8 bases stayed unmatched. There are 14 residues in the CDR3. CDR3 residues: CASSKDRLGEKLFF. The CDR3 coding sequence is TGTGCCAGCAGCAAGGACAGGCTGGGGGAAAAACTGTTTTTT.

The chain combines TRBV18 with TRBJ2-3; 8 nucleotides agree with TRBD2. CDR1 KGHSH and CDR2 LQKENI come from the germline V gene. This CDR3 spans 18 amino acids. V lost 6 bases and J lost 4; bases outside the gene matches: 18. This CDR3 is CASSLKKKREYVADTQYF. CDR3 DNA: TGTGCCAGCTCCCTAAAAAAGAAGCGGGAGTACGTGGCAGATACGCAGTATTTT.

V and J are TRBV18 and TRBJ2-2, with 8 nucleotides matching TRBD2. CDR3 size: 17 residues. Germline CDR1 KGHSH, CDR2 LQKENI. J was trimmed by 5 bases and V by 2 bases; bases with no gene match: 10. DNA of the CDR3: TGTGCCAGCTCACCATTCCCCCGAGCGGGAGTGACCGGGGAGCTGTTTTTT. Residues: CASSPFPRAGVTGELFF. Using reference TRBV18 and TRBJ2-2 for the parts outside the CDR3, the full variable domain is NAGVMQNPRHLVRRRGQEARLRCSPMKGHSHVYWYRQLPEEGLKFMVYLQKENIIDESGMPKERFSAEFPKEGPSILRIQQVVRGDSAAYFCASSPFPRAGVTGELFFGEGSRLTVL.

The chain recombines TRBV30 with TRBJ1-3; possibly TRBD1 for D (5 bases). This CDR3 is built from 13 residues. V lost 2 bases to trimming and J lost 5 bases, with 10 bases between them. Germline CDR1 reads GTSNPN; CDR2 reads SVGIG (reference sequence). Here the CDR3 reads CAWSLRGRNTIYF. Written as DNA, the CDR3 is TGTGCCTGGAGTTTAAGGGGTCGAAACACCATATATTTT. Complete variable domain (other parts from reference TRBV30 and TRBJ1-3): SQTIHQWPATLVQPVGSPLSLECTVEGTSNPNLYWYRQAAGRGLQLLFYSVGIGQISSEVPQNLSASRPQDRQFILSSKKLLLSDSGFYLCAWSLRGRNTIYFGEGSWLTVV.

CDR3 in DNA: TGTGCCAGCAGCCAAGAGACTAGCGGGAGTCACTTCACAGATACGCAGTATTTT. This encodes CASSQETSGSHFTDTQYF. The V and J genes are TRBV14 and TRBJ2-3; 12 bases fit TRBD2. Trimming cost V 0 bases and J 2 bases; bases outside gene matches: 6. This CDR3 region has 18 residues. Germline V gene lookup returns CDR1 SGHDN and CDR2 FVKESK.

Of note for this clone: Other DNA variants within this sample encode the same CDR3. CDR3: CASSLELQETQYF. CDR3 nucleotides: TGTGCCAGCAGCTTAGAACTCCAAGAGACCCAGTACTTC. The J gene is TRBJ2-5, the V gene TRBV7-2; D is uncertain. CDR1 SGHTA and CDR2 FQGNSA come from the germline V gene. The CDR3 extends over 13 amino acids. Trimming shortened V by 1 base and J by 1 base, and 4 bases separated the two germline ends.

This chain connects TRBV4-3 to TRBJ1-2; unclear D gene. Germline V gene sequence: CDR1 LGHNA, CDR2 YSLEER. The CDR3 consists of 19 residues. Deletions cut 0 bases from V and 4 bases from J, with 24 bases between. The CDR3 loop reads CASSQDPLSGRASGYGYTF. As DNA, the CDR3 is TGCGCCAGCAGCCAAGACCCCTTGAGCGGTCGGGCATCAGGCTATGGCTACACCTTC.

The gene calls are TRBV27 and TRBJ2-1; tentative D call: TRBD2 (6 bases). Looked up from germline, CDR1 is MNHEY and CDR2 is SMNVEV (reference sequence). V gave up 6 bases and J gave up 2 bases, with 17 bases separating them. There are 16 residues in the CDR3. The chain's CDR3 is CASRLNRGLPYNEQFF. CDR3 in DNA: TGTGCCAGCAGATTAAATCGGGGACTTCCCTACAATGAGCAGTTCTTC.

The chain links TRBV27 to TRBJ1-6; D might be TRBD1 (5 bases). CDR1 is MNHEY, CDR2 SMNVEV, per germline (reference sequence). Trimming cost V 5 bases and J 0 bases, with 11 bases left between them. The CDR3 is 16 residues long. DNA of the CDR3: TGTGCCAGCAGTGCCGACAGCAGCTCCTATAATTCACCCCTCCACTTT. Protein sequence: CASSADSSSYNSPLHF.